This T cell receptor beta chain was identified during a study of shared clonotypes between healthy human individuals. Study-level results: Relative to their counterparts shared across all four donors, non-shared clonotypes exhibited diminished generation probabilities.

Repertoires were generated with immunoSEQ multiplex PCR, while TCRdb's copy carries only in-frame clones and drops some. The sample has some 2 million clones, less than 95% seen once. About this clone itself: As yet, its antigen is unknown.

Trimming removed 4 bases from V and 1 base from J; junction bases left unmatched: 8. CDR3 length: 16 amino acids. Germline assignment: CDR1 SEHNR and CDR2 FQNEAQ (reference sequence). Terminally differentiated effector memory CD45RA+ cells were excluded by CCR7 positive selection of CD45RO-negative cells. The rearrangement joins TRBV7-9 to TRBJ2-5; 8 nucleotides align to TRBD1. The specimen sequenced was naive CD8+ T cells sorted from blood. The TCR originated in a man between 18 and 29 years old in good health. The CDR3 is CASSSSQGGPQETQYF. For the CDR3, the DNA is TGTGCCAGCAGCTCCTCACAGGGGGGCCCCCAAGAGACCCAGTACTTC.